This T cell receptor (beta chain) was sequenced during a study of monozygotic twins with inflammatory bowel disease. Eight cDNA synthesis reactions were run for every sample. Reanalyzing the 5' RACE reads, TCRdb keeps one entry per CDR3 protein, without DNA. The table lists some 400,000 distinct CDR3 sequences. CDR3 size: 16 residues. Germline V gives CDR1 SGHTA, CDR2 FQGNSA. The receptor comes from a human donor with ulcerative colitis or Crohn's disease, or a healthy co-twin of an affected twin (not recorded which). The sample comprised blood. The chain recombines TRBV7-2 with TRBJ2-2; TCRdb's D gene call, TRBD1, goes unchecked for lack of DNA. CDR3: CASTTFGRGSAGELFF.